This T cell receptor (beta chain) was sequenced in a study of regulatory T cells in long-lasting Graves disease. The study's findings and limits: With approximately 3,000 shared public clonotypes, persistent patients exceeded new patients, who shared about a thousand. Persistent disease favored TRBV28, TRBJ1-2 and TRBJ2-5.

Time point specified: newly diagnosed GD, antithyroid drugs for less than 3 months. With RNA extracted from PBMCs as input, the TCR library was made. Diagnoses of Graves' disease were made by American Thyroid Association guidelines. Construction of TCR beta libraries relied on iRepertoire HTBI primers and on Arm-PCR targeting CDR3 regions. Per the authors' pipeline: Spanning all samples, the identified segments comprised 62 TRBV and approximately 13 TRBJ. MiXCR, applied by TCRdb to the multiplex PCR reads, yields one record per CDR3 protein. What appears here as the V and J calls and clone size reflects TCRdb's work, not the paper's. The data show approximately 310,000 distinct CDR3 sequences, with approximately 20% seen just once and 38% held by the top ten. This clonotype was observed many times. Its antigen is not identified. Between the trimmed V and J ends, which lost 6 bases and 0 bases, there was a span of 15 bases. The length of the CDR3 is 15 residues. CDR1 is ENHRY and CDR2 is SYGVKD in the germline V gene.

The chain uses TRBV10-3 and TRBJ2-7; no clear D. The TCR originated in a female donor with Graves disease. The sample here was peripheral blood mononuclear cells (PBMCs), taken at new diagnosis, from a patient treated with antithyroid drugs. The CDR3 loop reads CAISPPGGLSYEQYF. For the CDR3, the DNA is TGTGCCATCAGCCCTCCGGGCGGCCTCTCCTACGAGCAGTACTTC.